Listed below are T cell receptor beta chains from one sample, sequenced in a study of CD8 T cells in ankylosing spondylitis. TCRdb re-analysed the 5' RACE reads in MiXCR, keeping a single row per CDR3 protein. The table includes roughly 180,000 distinct CDR3 sequences, 13% detected once. The sequenced material came from blood, either unsorted or a sorted T cell fraction (not recorded which). The source is a female donor with ankylosing spondylitis or in good health (not recorded which). CDR3s include the opening cysteine and the closing phenylalanine or tryptophan. The D gene is left open where the match is weak. Rows may omit the clone size; those that give it use once, few, many or a size class.

abundance | j_gene | d_gene | v_gene | CDR3nt | CDR3aa
few | TRBJ1-2 | NA | TRBV7-6 | TGTGCCAGCAGCGCAACAGACCGGGACCCCAACTATGGCTACACCTTC | CASSATDRDPNYGYTF
many | TRBJ2-7 | TRBD1 | TRBV6-1 | TGTGCCAGCAGTGAGGGACAGGGTACTACCTACGAGCAGTACTTC | CASSEGQGTTYEQYF
many | TRBJ1-5 | NA | TRBV12-3/TRBV12-4 | TGTGCCAGCAGTCGGGACGGACAGATCCATCAGCCCCAGCATTTT | CASSRDGQIHQPQHF
many | TRBJ2-1 | TRBD2 | TRBV20-1 | TGCAGTGCTATACTAGCGGGAAGGTGGAACAATGAGCAGTTCTTC | CSAILAGRWNNEQFF
many | TRBJ2-5 | NA | TRBV7-2 | TGTGCCAGCAGCTTAGCGCAGGGGATATCGGAGACCCAGTACTTC | CASSLAQGISETQYF
NA | TRBJ2-1 | TRBD1 | TRBV11-3 | TGTGCCAGCAGCCCTCCCGGGACAGGGTATAGCAACAATGAGCAGTTCTTC | CASSPPGTGYSNNEQFF
many | TRBJ2-1 | NA | TRBV5-1 | TGCGCCAGCAGCCCCGTAAAGGGGACCAATGAGCAGTTCTTC | CASSPVKGTNEQFF
NA | TRBJ2-3 | TRBD2 | TRBV11-3 | TGTGCCAGCACCGTTAGCGGGACCGCAGATACGCAGTATTTT | CASTVSGTADTQYF
many | TRBJ1-1 | NA | TRBV7-9 | TGTGCCAGCAGCCAGTCGGGGGCGAACACTGAAGCTTTCTTT | CASSQSGANTEAFF
NA | TRBJ1-5 | NA | TRBV7-2 | TGTGCCAGCAGCTTGTGGGGGGACAATCAGCCCCAGCATTTT | CASSLWGDNQPQHF
many | TRBJ2-7 | NA | TRBV7-2 | TGTGCCAGCAGCTTAGGTGGCCCCTCCTACGAGCAGTACTTC | CASSLGGPSYEQYF
many | TRBJ2-2 | NA | TRBV6-2/TRBV6-3 | TGTGCCAGCAGCTCCAAAGGGTTCGTGGACACCGGGGAGCTGTTTTTT | CASSSKGFVDTGELFF
many | TRBJ2-3 | NA | TRBV5-1 | TGCGCCAGCAGCTTGGCCCCTACGGGCCCCACAGATACGCAGTATTTT | CASSLAPTGPTDTQYF
few | TRBJ2-2 | NA | TRBV12-3/TRBV12-4 | TGTGCCAGCGATTGGCAGCTCACCGGGGAGCTGTTTTTT | CASDWQLTGELFF